This T cell receptor beta chain emerged from a study of low-dose radiotherapy and immunotherapy resistance in tumors. The time point denotes: after trial treatment. Documented treatment: LDRT plus nivolumab, ipilimumab, low-dose cyclophosphamide and aspirin (RACIN trial). The donors' regimen was nivolumab, ipilimumab, aspirin, low-dose cyclophosphamide and low-dose radiotherapy. The germline V gene has CDR1 SEHNR and CDR2 FQNEAQ (reference sequence). CDR3 length: 14 residues. V lost 3 bases and J lost 4, with 9 bases in between. First-strand cDNA relied on TRAV- and TRBV-specific primers spanning alpha and beta chains. TCR amplification ran approximately 20 PCR cycles using constant-region and V-primer adapter primers. TCRdb used MiXCR to reprocess the reads, holding one entry per CDR3 protein. The sample consists of almost 45,000 distinct CDR3 sequences, less than 30% of them appearing once.

The origin of this receptor is a male donor with prostate cancer. This chain uses TRBV7-9 with TRBJ1-4; tentative D call: TRBD1 (5 bases). Sample: PBMCs, taken after low-dose radiotherapy plus immunotherapy. The CDR3 sequence: CASSLGRNNEKLFF. As DNA, the CDR3 is TGTGCCAGCAGCTTGGGACGGAATAATGAAAAACTGTTTTTT.